This paragraph covers one T cell receptor beta chain sequence. What it binds is not known. The record originates from a study of OX40 agonist ivuxolimab in advanced cancers. Across the whole study: Patients were treated with ivuxolimab, an agonistic anti-OX40 (CD134) antibody. Anti-PD-1, anti-PD-L1 or anti-CTLA-4 therapy given earlier was allowed, and about 38% had some. Whole-study results and caveats: Clonal expansion in partial responders at 0.1-3.0 mg/kg ranked among the lowest.

V shed 4 bases and J 3 bases; nucleotides not matched to a gene: 5. The CDR3 is 15 amino acids. Germline V lookup: CDR1 SGHDT, CDR2 YYEEEE. The method was immunoSEQ multiplex PCR; TCRdb's version includes in-frame clones alone and lacks a portion of them. The repertoire holds tens of thousands of clones, with 65% to 85% as singletons. Specimen: CD4+ or CD8+ T cells sorted from blood, collected in a trial of the OX40 agonist ivuxolimab. This receptor was identified in an adult with an advanced solid tumor such as melanoma, head and neck, liver or kidney cancer. The V call is TRBV5-6, the J call TRBJ2-7, with TRBD2 matching over 12 bases. CDR3 amino acids: CASSDPTSGGYEQYF. The CDR3 DNA reads as TGTGCCAGCAGCGACCCGACTAGCGGGGGCTACGAGCAGTACTTC.